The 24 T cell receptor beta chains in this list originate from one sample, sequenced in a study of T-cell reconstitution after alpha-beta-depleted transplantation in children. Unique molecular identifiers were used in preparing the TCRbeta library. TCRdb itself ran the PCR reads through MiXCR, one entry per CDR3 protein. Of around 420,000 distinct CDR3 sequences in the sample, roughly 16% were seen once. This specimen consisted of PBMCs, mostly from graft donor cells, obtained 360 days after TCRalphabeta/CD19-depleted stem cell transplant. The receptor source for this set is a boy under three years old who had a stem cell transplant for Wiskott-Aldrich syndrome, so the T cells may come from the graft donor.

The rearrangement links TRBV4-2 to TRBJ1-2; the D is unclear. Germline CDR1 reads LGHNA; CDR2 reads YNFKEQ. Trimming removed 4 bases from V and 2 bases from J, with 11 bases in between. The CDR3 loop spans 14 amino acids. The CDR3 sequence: CASSPGRENYGYTF. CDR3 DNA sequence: TGTGCCAGCAGCCCTGGGCGCGAAAACTATGGCTACACCTTC.

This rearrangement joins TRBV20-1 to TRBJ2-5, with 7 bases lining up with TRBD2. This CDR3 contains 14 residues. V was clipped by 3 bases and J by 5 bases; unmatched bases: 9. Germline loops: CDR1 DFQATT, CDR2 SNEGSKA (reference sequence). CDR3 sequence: CSASEAGEGETQYF. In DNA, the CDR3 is TGCAGTGCTAGCGAGGCGGGAGAAGGGGAGACCCAGTACTTC.

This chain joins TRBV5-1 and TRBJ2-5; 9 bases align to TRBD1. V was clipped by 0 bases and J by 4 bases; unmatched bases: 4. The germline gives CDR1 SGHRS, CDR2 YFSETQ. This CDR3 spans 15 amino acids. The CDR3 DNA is TGCGCCAGCAGCTTGGGAACAGGGGGCCCAGAGACCCAGTACTTC. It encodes CASSLGTGGPETQYF.

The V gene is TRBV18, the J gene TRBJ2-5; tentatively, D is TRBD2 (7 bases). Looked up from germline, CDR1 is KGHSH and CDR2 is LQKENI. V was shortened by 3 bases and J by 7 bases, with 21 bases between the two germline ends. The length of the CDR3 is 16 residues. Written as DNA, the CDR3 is TGTGCCAGCTCACCCCGGCGGGGGCGCCCTTTTGTGACCCAGTACTTC. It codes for CASSPRRGRPFVTQYF.

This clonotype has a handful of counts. CDR3 in DNA: TGTGCCACCAGTGATACAGGGACCTACGAGCAGTACTTC. It specifies CATSDTGTYEQYF. The gene calls are TRBV24-1 and TRBJ2-7, with D maybe TRBD1 (6 bases). CDR3 length equals 13 residues. The germline V gene encodes CDR1 KGHDR and CDR2 SFDVKD. Between the trimmed V and J ends, which lost 3 bases and 2 bases, there was a span of 7 bases.

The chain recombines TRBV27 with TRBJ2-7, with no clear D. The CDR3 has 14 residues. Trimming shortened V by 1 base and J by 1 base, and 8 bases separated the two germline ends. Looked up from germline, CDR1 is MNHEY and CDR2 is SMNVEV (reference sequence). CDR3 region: CASSLYSLSYEQYF. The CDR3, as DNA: TGTGCCAGCAGTTTATACTCCCTTTCCTACGAGCAGTACTTC.

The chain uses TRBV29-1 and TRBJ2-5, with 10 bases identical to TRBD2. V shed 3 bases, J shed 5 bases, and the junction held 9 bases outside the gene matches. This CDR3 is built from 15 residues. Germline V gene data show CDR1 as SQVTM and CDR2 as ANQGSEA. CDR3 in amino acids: CSVDELLAGEETQYF. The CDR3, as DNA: TGCAGCGTTGACGAACTCCTAGCGGGGGAGGAGACCCAGTACTTC. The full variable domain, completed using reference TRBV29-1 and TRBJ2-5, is SAVISQKPSRDICQRGTSLTIQCQVDSQVTMMFWYRQQPGQSLTLIATANQGSEATYESGFVIDKFPISRPNLTFSTLTVSNMSPEDSSIYLCSVDELLAGEETQYFGPGTRLLVL.

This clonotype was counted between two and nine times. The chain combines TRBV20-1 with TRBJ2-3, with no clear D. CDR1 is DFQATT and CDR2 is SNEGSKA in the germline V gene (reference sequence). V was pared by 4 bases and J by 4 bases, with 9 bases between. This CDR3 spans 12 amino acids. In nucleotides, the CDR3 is TGCAGTGCTACCATGGGCCCAGATACGCAGTATTTT. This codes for CSATMGPDTQYF.

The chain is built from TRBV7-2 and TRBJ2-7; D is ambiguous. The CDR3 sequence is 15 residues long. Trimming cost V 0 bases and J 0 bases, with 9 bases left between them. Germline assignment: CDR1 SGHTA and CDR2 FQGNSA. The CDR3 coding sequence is TGTGCCAGCAGCTTAGCCGGGCCGAGCTCCTACGAGCAGTACTTC. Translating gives CASSLAGPSSYEQYF.

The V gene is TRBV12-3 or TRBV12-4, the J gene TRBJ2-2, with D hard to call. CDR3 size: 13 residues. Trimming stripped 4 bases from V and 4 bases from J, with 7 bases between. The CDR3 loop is CASSSPVTGELFF. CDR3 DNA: TGTGCCAGCAGTTCCCCCGTCACCGGGGAGCTGTTTTTT.

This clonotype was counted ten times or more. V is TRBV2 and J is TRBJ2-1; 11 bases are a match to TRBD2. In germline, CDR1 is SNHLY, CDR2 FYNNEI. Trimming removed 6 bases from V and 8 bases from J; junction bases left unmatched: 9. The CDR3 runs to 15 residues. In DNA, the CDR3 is TGTGCCAGCAGGATAACTAGCGGGAGCTCCCATGAGCAGTTCTTC. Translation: CASRITSGSSHEQFF. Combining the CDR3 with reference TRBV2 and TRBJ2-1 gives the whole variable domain EPEVTQTPSHQVTQMGQEVILRCVPISNHLYFYWYRQILGQKVEFLVSFYNNEISEKSEIFDDQFSVERPDGSNFTLKIRSTKLEDSAMYFCASRITSGSSHEQFFGPGTRLTVL.

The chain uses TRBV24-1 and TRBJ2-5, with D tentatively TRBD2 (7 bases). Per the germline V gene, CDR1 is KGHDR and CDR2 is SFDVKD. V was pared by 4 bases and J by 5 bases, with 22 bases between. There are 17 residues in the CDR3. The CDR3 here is CATSEGGGAPVTETQYF. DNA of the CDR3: TGTGCCACCAGTGAAGGGGGGGGTGCCCCGGTTACTGAGACCCAGTACTTC.

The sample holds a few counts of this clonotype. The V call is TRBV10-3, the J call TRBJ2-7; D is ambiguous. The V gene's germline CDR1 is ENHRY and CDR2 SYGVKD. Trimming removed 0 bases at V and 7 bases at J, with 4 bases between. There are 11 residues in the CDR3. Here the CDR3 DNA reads TGTGCCATCAGTGAGTCCCGGGAGCAGTACTTC. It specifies CAISESREQYF.

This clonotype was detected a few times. CDR3 bases: TGTGCCAGCAGCTTAAGCCCCCAGGGCGGGGGCACAGATACGCAGTATTTT. Protein product: CASSLSPQGGGTDTQYF. The chain recombines TRBV7-9 with TRBJ2-3, with a weak D call TRBD2 (6 bases). With 2 bases removed from V and 1 base from J, the gap between germline ends came to 16 bases. CDR1 and CDR2 from the germline V gene are SEHNR and FQNEAQ (reference sequence). The CDR3 sequence is 17 residues long.

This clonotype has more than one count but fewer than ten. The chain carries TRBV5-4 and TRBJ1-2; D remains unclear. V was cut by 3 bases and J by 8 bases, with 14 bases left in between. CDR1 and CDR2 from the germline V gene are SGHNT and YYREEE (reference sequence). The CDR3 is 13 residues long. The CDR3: CASSYTADLGYTF. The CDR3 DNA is TGTGCCAGCAGCTATACGGCGGACCTCGGCTACACCTTC.

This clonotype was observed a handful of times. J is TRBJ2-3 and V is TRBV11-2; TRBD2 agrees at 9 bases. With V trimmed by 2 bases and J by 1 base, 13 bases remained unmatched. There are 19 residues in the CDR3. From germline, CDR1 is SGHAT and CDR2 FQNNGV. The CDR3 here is CASSLKSRGRALGTDTQYF. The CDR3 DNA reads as TGTGCCAGCAGCTTAAAGTCGCGCGGGAGGGCCCTCGGCACAGATACGCAGTATTTT.

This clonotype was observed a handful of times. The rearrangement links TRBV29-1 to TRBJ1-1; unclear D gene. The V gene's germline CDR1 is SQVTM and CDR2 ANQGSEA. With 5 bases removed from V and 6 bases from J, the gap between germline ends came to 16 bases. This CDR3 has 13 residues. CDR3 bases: TGCAGCGTTAAGGGTCTGACTGGGGCTGAAGCTTTCTTT. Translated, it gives CSVKGLTGAEAFF.

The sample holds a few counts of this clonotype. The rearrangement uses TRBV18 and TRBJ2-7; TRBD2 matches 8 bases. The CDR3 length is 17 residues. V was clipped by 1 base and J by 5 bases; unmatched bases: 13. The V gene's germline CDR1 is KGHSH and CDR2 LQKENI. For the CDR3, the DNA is TGTGCCAGCTCACCACGTAGAAGGAGCGGGAGCTCGGACGAGCAGTACTTC. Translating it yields CASSPRRRSGSSDEQYF.

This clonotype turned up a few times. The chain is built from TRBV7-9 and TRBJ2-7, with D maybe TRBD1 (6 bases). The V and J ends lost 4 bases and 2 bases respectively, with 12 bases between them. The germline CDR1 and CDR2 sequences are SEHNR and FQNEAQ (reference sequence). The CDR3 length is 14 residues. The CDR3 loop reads CASSSLGTPYEQYF. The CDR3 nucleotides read TGTGCCAGCAGCTCACTCGGGACACCCTACGAGCAGTACTTC. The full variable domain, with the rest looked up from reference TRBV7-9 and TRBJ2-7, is DTGVSQNPRHKITKRGQNVTFRCDPISEHNRLYWYRQTLGQGPEFLTYFQNEAQLEKSRLLSDRFSAERPKGSFSTLEIQRTEQGDSAMYLCASSSLGTPYEQYFGPGTRLTVT.

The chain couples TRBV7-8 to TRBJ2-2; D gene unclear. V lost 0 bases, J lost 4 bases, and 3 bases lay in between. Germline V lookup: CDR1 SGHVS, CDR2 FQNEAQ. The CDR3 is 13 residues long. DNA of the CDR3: TGTGCCAGCAGCTTAGCTCGCACCGGGGAGCTGTTTTTT. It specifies CASSLARTGELFF.

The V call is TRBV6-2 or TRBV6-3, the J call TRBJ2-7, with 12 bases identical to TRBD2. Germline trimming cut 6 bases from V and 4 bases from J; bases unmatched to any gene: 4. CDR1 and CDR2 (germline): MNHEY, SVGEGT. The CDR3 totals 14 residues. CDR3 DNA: TGTGCCAGCAGGACTAGCGGGAGATGGTACGAGCAGTACTTC. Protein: CASRTSGRWYEQYF.

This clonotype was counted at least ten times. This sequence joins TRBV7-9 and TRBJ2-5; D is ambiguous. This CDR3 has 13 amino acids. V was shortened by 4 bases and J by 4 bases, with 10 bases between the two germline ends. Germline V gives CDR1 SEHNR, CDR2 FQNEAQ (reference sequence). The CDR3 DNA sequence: TGTGCCAGCAGCTATCCAGTGGTAGAGACCCAGTACTTC. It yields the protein CASSYPVVETQYF.

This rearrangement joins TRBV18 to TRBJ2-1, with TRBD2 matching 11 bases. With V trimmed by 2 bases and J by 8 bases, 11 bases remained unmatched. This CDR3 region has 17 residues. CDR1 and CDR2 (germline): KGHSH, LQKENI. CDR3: CASSPRTSSGRKDEQFF. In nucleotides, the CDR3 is TGTGCCAGCTCACCAAGGACCTCTAGCGGGAGGAAGGATGAGCAGTTCTTC.

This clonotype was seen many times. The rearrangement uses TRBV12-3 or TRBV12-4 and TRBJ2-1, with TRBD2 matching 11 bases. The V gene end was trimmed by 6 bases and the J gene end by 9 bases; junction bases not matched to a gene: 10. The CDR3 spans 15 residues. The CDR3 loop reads CASRPSSGGFGEQFF. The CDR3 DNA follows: TGTGCCAGCAGGCCCTCTAGCGGGGGGTTTGGTGAGCAGTTCTTC.